This entry lists 7 T cell receptor beta chains sequenced from one sample in a study of T cell repertoires in cytomegalovirus infection. These receptors are not linked to any known antigen. One entry per CDR3 protein results from TCRdb running MiXCR on the reads. Among fewer than 1,000,000 distinct CDR3 sequences listed, around 29% were seen once. The sample in question was cultured CD8+ T cells from PBMCs, obtained from culture after CMV antigen stimulation. Receptors were obtained from a human donor in good health (CMV status not recorded). Some clones in this sample may be carry-over from other donors' samples.

The chain is built from TRBV6-8 and TRBJ1-1; 8 bases match TRBD1. The trim removed 0 bases at V and 5 bases at J, leaving 5 bases unmatched. This CDR3 contains 15 residues. Per germline, CDR1 MNHGY and CDR2 SAAAGT. DNA of the CDR3: TGTGCCAGCAGTTACTCTGCAGGGGGCCAGACTGAAGCTTTCTTT. It yields the protein CASSYSAGGQTEAFF.

Of note for this clonotype: Germline and junction disagree at one end, which may indicate a read error. V and J are TRBV7-9 and TRBJ2-7; no definite D call. Per germline, CDR1 SEHNR and CDR2 FQNEAQ (reference sequence). The CDR3 covers 17 residues. The CDR3, as DNA: TGTGTCAGCAGCTTACCCTCGGGCGCCAGGTCCTCCTACGAGCAGTACTTC. Protein sequence: CVSSLPSGARSSYEQYF.

In the case of this clonotype: A junction boundary mismatches the germline segment, possibly from a read error. V is TRBV12-3 or TRBV12-4 and J is TRBJ2-2; possible D gene TRBD1, 7 bases. The CDR3 runs 16 residues. The CDR3 bases are TGTGCCAGCAGCTTAGGCGGAGGGGGCGTAGGTGGGGAGCTGTTTTTT. Amino acids: CASSLGGGGVGGELFF.

A few counts support this clonotype. The gene calls are TRBV4-1 and TRBJ2-6, with a tentative D call TRBD1 (5 bases). The CDR3 length is 19 residues. Trimming pared 4 bases from V and 1 base from J, leaving 20 bases between. CDR1 and CDR2 from the germline V gene are MGHRA and YSYEKL. CDR3 DNA sequence: TGCGCCAGCAGCCCGAAAGGGGCAGGAGACCCATCTGGGGCCAACGTCCTGACTTTC. Translating it yields CASSPKGAGDPSGANVLTF.

The chain has TRBV10-3 and TRBJ2-1, with 10 bases that match TRBD2. With V trimmed by 3 bases and J by 8 bases, 4 bases remained unmatched. The CDR3 runs 14 residues. CDR1 and CDR2 (germline): ENHRY, SYGVKD. CDR3 DNA sequence: TGTGCCATCAGTGATACTAGCGGGGTATATGAGCAGTTCTTC. This codes for CAISDTSGVYEQFF.

The sample holds a few counts of this clonotype. CDR3 residues: CASGPPGTYNEQFF. The CDR3 nucleotides are TGTGCCAGCGGTCCGCCGGGGACCTACAATGAGCAGTTCTTC. The chain joins TRBV27 to TRBJ2-1; tentatively, D is TRBD2 (5 bases). In germline, CDR1 is MNHEY, CDR2 SMNVEV (reference sequence). V was cut by 8 bases and J by 2 bases, with 13 bases left in between. The CDR3 totals 14 residues.

The rearrangement joins TRBV10-2 to TRBJ2-7; 7 nucleotides match TRBD1. This CDR3 has 14 residues. The trim removed 7 bases at V and 2 bases at J, leaving 8 bases unmatched. CDR1 and CDR2 from the germline V gene are WSHSY and SAAADI. The CDR3 loop is CASTTRDSPYEQYF. The CDR3 DNA is TGCGCCAGCACAACGAGGGACAGCCCCTACGAGCAGTACTTC.